Reported below is one T cell receptor (beta chain). This sample stems from a study of blood T cell repertoires in COVID-19. Study-level information: Acute and convalescent COVID-19 specimens originated in the United States, Italy and Spain.

Trimming took 2 bases from V and 4 from J; bases not matched to a gene: 4. Germline V gene sequence: CDR1 MNHEY, CDR2 SVGEGT. The CDR3 runs to 16 residues. TCRdb's table, derived via immunoSEQ multiplex PCR, lists solely in-frame clones and lacks some. This sample has fewer than 150,000 clones, with 70% to 80% found just once. The chain combines TRBV6-2 or TRBV6-3 with TRBJ2-1, with 11 bases lining up with TRBD1. The origin of this receptor is a man aged 55 to 70 who had recovered from COVID-19. The sample comprised peripheral blood. CDR3 sequence: CASSYGQGARYNEQFF. CDR3 sequence (DNA): TGTGCCAGCAGTTACGGACAGGGGGCTCGTTACAATGAGCAGTTCTTC.